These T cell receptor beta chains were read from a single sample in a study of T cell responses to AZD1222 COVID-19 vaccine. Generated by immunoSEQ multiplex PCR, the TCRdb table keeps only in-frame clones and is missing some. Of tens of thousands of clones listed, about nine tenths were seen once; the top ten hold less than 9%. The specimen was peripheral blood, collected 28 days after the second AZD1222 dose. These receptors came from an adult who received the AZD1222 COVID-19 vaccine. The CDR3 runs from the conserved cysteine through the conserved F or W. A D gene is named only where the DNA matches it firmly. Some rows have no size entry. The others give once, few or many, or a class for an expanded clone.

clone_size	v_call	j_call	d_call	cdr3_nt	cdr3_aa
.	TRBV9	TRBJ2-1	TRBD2	TGTGCCAGCAGCCCCGTAGCGGGGCGCTCCTACAATGAGCAGTTCTTC	CASSPVAGRSYNEQFF
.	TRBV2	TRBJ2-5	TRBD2	TGTGCAAGCAAGCGGGATACCCCACAAGAGACCCAGTACTTC	CASKRDTPQETQYF
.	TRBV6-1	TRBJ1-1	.	TGTGCCAGCAGTGAACCGGATTGGGGGGGCACTGAAGCTTTCTTT	CASSEPDWGGTEAFF
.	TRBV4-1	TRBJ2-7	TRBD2	TGCGCCAGCAGCCAAATAGCGGGAGCCTACGAGCAGTACTTC	CASSQIAGAYEQYF
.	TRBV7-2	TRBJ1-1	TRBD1	TGTGCCAGCAGCTTATTTTTCGGGGACAGAGCTTTCTTT	CASSLFFGDRAFF
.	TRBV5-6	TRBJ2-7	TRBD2	TGTGCCAGCAGCTTGGCCGTGGGAGGGTGGGTCGAGCAGTACTTC	CASSLAVGGWVEQYF
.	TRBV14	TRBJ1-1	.	TGTGCCAGCAGCCAAGGTACGGGCGATCACACTGAAGCTTTCTTT	CASSQGTGDHTEAFF
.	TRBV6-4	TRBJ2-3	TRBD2	TGTGCCAGCAGTTTACTAGCGGGAGCTAAAGATACGCAGTATTTT	CASSLLAGAKDTQYF
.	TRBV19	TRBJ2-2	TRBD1	TGTGCCCTTTTGGACAGGGGCGGGACCGGGGAGCTGTTTTTT	CALLDRGGTGELFF
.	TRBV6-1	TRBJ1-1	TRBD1	TGTGCCAGCAGCGAAGACAGGGTGAACACTGAAGCTTTCTTT	CASSEDRVNTEAFF
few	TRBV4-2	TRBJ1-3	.	TGTGCCAGCAGCCAAGGGTCGGCAGGGACCGGAAACACCATATATTTT	CASSQGSAGTGNTIYF
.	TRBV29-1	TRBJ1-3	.	TGCAGCGTTGGATGGAACTCTGGAAACACCATATATTTT	CSVGWNSGNTIYF
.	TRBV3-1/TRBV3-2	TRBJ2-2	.	TGTGCCAGCAGCCAGCTAGGGGGGAGCGGGCGTACCGGGGAGCTGTTTTTT	CASSQLGGSGRTGELFF
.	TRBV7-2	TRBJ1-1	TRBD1	TGTGCCAGCAGCTTACGCCCTGGGGACAGGGCCAAGGATTTCTTT	CASSLRPGDRAKDFF
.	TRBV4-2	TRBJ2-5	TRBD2	TGTGCCAGCAGCCAAGGGCTAGCGGCGGAGACCCAGTACTTC	CASSQGLAAETQYF
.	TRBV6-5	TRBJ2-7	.	TGTGCCAGCAGTTACAGAGGACAGCCCTACGAGCAGTACTTC	CASSYRGQPYEQYF
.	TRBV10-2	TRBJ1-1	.	TGCGCCAGCACCCAAAGACTGCGACAGGTCAACACTGAAGCTTTCTTT	CASTQRLRQVNTEAFF
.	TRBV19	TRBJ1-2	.	TGTGCCAGTTCTTCCTCCTCGGGCAGAGGCTACACCTTC	CASSSSSGRGYTF
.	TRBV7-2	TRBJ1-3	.	TGTGCCAGCAGCTTTTATTTGGCCTCTGGAAACACCATATATTTT	CASSFYLASGNTIYF
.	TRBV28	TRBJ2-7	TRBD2	TGTGCCAGCAACCCGGCGGGGGAGGGCAAGGAGCAGTACTTC	CASNPAGEGKEQYF
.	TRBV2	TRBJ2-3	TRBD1	TGTGCCAGCAGTGATTCCAGGGGGCGCACAGATACGCAGTATTTT	CASSDSRGRTDTQYF
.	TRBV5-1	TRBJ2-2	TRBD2	TGCGCCAGCAGATACGGGACTAGCGCTTACACCGGGGAGCTGTTTTTT	CASRYGTSAYTGELFF
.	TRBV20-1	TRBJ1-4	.	TGCAGTGCTATTCAGGGGGAAAAACTGTTTTTT	CSAIQGEKLFF